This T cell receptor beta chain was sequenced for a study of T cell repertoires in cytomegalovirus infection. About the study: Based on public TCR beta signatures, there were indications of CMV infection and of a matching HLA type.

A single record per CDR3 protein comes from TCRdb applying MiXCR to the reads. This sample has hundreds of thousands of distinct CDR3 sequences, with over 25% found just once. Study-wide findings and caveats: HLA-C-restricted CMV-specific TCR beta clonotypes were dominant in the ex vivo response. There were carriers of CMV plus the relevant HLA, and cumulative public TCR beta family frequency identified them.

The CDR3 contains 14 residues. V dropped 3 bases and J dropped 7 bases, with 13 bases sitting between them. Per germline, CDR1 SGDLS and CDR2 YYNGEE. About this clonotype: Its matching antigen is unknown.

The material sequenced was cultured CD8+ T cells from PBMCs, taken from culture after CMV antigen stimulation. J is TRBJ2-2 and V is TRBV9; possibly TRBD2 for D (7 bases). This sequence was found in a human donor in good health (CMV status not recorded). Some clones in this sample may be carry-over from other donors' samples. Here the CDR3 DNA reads TGTGCCAGCAGCGGAGGGCGGGGGCTCGGGGAGCTGTTTTTT. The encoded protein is CASSGGRGLGELFF.